These 31 T cell receptor beta chains were sequenced from one sample in a study of blood T cell repertoires in COVID-19. The table came from immunoSEQ multiplex PCR; TCRdb's copy has only in-frame clones and leaves some out. The sample has about 74,000 clones; 82% are singletons. Specimen: peripheral blood. These receptor sequences come from a human donor in a cohort sampled during active COVID-19.

The chain links TRBV3-1 (or the pseudogene TRBV3-2) to TRBJ1-3; 8 bases align to TRBD1. Germline trimming cut 6 bases from V and 0 bases from J; bases unmatched to any gene: 13. The germline V gene encodes CDR1 LGHDT and CDR2 YNNKEL (reference sequence). The CDR3 consists of 18 residues. CDR3 region: CASRTGEVLSSSGNTIYF. CDR3 nucleotides: TGTGCCAGCAGGACAGGGGAGGTCCTTAGTAGCTCTGGAAACACCATATATTTT.

CDR3 DNA: TGTGCCAGCCTGGGGACAGATAATCAGCCCCAGCATTTT. Amino acid sequence: CASLGTDNQPQHF. This chain connects TRBV2 to TRBJ1-5; TRBD1 matches 7 bases. Germline V gene lookup returns CDR1 SNHLY and CDR2 FYNNEI. This CDR3 is built from 13 residues. The V segment lost 8 bases and the J segment 4 bases; nucleotides outside the gene matches: 5.

The count of this clone is one. The V gene is TRBV7-9, the J gene TRBJ2-5; possible D gene TRBD2, 5 bases. V dropped 5 bases and J dropped 8 bases, with 27 bases sitting between them. The CDR3 has 17 residues. Germline CDR1 and CDR2: SEHNR and FQNEAQ (reference sequence). Written as DNA, the CDR3 is TGTGCCAGCAGCCCCGACCGTTGGTTCCAACGGGAAGGAACCCAGTACTTC. It yields the protein CASSPDRWFQREGTQYF.

The J gene is TRBJ1-2, the V gene TRBV10-3; D might be TRBD1 (5 bases). Trimming removed 6 bases at V and 5 bases at J, with 31 bases between. The CDR3 is made up of 19 amino acids. Germline V gene data show CDR1 as ENHRY and CDR2 as SYGVKD. DNA for the CDR3: TGTGCCATCAGCGACCCTGCCTCACAGGAGATCCCGTCGGGTTATGGCTACACCTTC. This sequence encodes CAISDPASQEIPSGYGYTF.

This chain connects TRBV3-1 (or the pseudogene TRBV3-2) to TRBJ1-3, with TRBD1 as a possible D gene (5 bases). Between the trimmed V and J ends, which lost 4 bases and 1 base, there was a span of 8 bases. Germline CDR1 LGHDT, CDR2 YNNKEL (reference sequence). The CDR3 loop spans 14 amino acids. Written as DNA, the CDR3 is TGTGCCAGCAGCCTCGGGGGATCTGGAAACACCATATATTTT. Encoded protein: CASSLGGSGNTIYF.

This rearrangement joins TRBV12-3 or TRBV12-4 to TRBJ1-2; the D gene is possibly TRBD1 (6 bases). Trimming stripped 5 bases from V and 8 bases from J, with 12 bases between. The CDR3 sequence is 12 residues long. As DNA, the CDR3 is TGTGCCAGCAGTGGTTCGGGGGGCGGCTACACCTTC. This gives the protein CASSGSGGGYTF.

This chain connects TRBV4-3 to TRBJ2-3; 8 bases match TRBD1. The CDR3 totals 16 residues. Germline V gene data show CDR1 as LGHNA and CDR2 as YSLEER. V lost 0 bases, J lost 8 bases, and 10 bases stayed unmatched. CDR3 nucleotides: TGCGCCAGCAGCCAAGATCTGTCCAGGGGGCTGGGTACGCAGTATTTT. Translated: CASSQDLSRGLGTQYF.

The rearrangement uses TRBV19 and TRBJ2-1; 8 bases are shared with TRBD1. The CDR3 is made up of 15 amino acids. V gave up 3 bases and J gave up 8 bases; unmatched junction bases: 9. Germline V gene lookup returns CDR1 LNHDA and CDR2 SQIVND (reference sequence). This CDR3 is CASSIGRTGSHEQFF. DNA for the CDR3: TGTGCCAGTAGTATCGGCAGGACAGGGTCCCATGAGCAGTTCTTC. Full variable domain (outside the CDR3, taken from reference TRBV19 and TRBJ2-1): DGGITQSPKYLFRKEGQNVTLSCEQNLNHDAMYWYRQDPGQGLRLIYYSQIVNDFQKGDIAEGYSVSREKKESFPLTVTSAQKNPTAFYLCASSIGRTGSHEQFFGPGTRLTVL.

The V and J genes are TRBV30 and TRBJ2-5; D is possibly TRBD1 (7 bases). Germline assignment: CDR1 GTSNPN and CDR2 SVGIG (reference sequence). V lost 7 bases, J lost 4 bases, and 22 bases lay in between. This CDR3 is built from 15 residues. CDR3 sequence (DNA): TGTGCCTCCAAAGGGGCGGGGACAGTATCAGAGACCCAGTACTTC. It codes for CASKGAGTVSETQYF.

This rearrangement joins TRBV7-2 to TRBJ2-5, with 8 bases lining up with TRBD1. This CDR3 has 13 amino acids. CDR1 and CDR2 from the germline V gene are SGHTA and FQGNSA. The V and J ends lost 4 bases and 3 bases, in that order; junction bases with no gene match: 1. CDR3 coding DNA: TGTGCCAGCAGCTCGGACAGGGAAGAGACCCAGTACTTC. Translating it yields CASSSDREETQYF.

This sequence joins TRBV20-1 and TRBJ2-3, with 10 bases fitting TRBD2. The CDR3 runs to 15 residues. V lost 3 bases, J lost 2 bases, and 5 bases stayed unmatched. CDR1 DFQATT and CDR2 SNEGSKA come from the germline V gene (reference sequence). In DNA, the CDR3 is TGCAGTGCTAGTGAGGGACTAGCGTACACAGATACGCAGTATTTT. Protein sequence: CSASEGLAYTDTQYF.

Here the CDR3 reads CASSHTGTGVNQPQHF. The CDR3 DNA reads TGTGCCAGCAGTCACACCGGGACAGGGGTCAATCAGCCCCAGCATTTT. This sequence joins TRBV27 and TRBJ1-5; 10 bases map to TRBD1. The V and J ends lost 5 bases and 3 bases, in that order; junction bases with no gene match: 7. The CDR3 contains 16 residues. CDR1 and CDR2 (germline): MNHEY, SMNVEV (reference sequence).

This chain links TRBV7-2 with TRBJ2-2; no reliable D call. The CDR3 length is 14 residues. In germline, CDR1 is SGHTA, CDR2 FQGNSA. Trimming left V 1 base short and J 7 bases short, with 10 bases between. CDR3: CASSLDRLVGELFF. In DNA, the CDR3 is TGTGCCAGCAGCTTAGATAGACTTGTCGGGGAGCTGTTTTTT. Drawing the rest from reference TRBV7-2 and TRBJ2-2, the complete variable domain is GAGVSQSPSNKVTEKGKDVELRCDPISGHTALYWYRQSLGQGLEFLIYFQGNSAPDKSGLPSDRFSAERTGGSVSTLTIQRTQQEDSAVYLCASSLDRLVGELFFGEGSRLTVL.

The rearrangement joins TRBV9 to TRBJ2-1, with TRBD2 identical over 9 bases. V shed 4 bases, J shed 12 bases, and the junction held 20 bases outside the gene matches. Per germline, CDR1 SGDLS and CDR2 YYNGEE. This CDR3 region has 17 residues. As DNA, the CDR3 is TGTGCCAGCAGCCCAACCGAACTAGCGGGCGGGCCCAGGGTGCAGTTCTTC. As protein: CASSPTELAGGPRVQFF.

This rearrangement joins TRBV18 to TRBJ2-3; 8 bases are a match to TRBD1. After removal of 1 base from V and 2 bases from J, the junction contained 2 bases not matched to a gene. The CDR3 is made up of 15 amino acids. Germline V CDR1 and CDR2: KGHSH, LQKENI. CDR3 amino acids: CASSPRGQVTDTQYF. The DNA of the CDR3 is TGTGCCAGCTCACCACGGGGACAGGTCACAGATACGCAGTATTTT.

This sequence joins TRBV6-2 or TRBV6-3 and TRBJ2-7; 10 bases fit TRBD1. CDR1 and CDR2 from the germline V gene are MNHEY and SVGEGT. Germline trimming cut 4 bases from V and 4 bases from J; bases unmatched to any gene: 10. The CDR3 spans 16 residues. The CDR3, as DNA: TGTGCCAGCAGTTTCCCCGACAGGGGGCAACGGTACGAGCAGTACTTC. Protein: CASSFPDRGQRYEQYF.

This clone was seen more than once but under ten times. The chain links TRBV27 to TRBJ2-7, with D possibly matching TRBD1 (8 bases). V lost 4 bases, J lost 6 bases, and 16 bases lay in between. CDR3 length: 14 amino acids. The germline V gene encodes CDR1 MNHEY and CDR2 SMNVEV (reference sequence). In nucleotides, the CDR3 is TGTGCCAGCAGTTGGACAGGGACTATCTTCGAGCAGTACTTC. It encodes CASSWTGTIFEQYF.

The chain employs TRBV5-1 and TRBJ2-1, with 10 nucleotides matching TRBD1. Looked up from germline, CDR1 is SGHRS and CDR2 is YFSETQ. This CDR3 spans 17 amino acids. V lost 4 bases to trimming and J lost 0 bases; unmatched junction nucleotides: 7. CDR3 nucleotides: TGCGCCAGCAGCCCCGGGACAGGGGCTCTCTCCTACAATGAGCAGTTCTTC. Protein product: CASSPGTGALSYNEQFF.

The V gene is TRBV4-3, the J gene TRBJ1-2; maybe TRBD1 (6 bases). The CDR3 runs 16 residues. Germline lookup yields CDR1 LGHNA and CDR2 YSLEER. Trimming left V 1 base short and J 4 bases short, with 16 bases between. The CDR3 nucleotides read TGCGCCAGCAGCCAAGGGGATATAGGGGGAATCTATGGCTACACCTTC. It specifies CASSQGDIGGIYGYTF.

The chain uses TRBV7-9 and TRBJ1-2; a possible D gene is TRBD1 (6 bases). V lost 5 bases, J lost 2 bases, and 12 bases lay in between. Germline loops: CDR1 SEHNR, CDR2 FQNEAQ (reference sequence). This CDR3 contains 14 residues. In DNA, the CDR3 is TGTGCCAGCAGCCCTACCACAGGGAACTATGGCTACACCTTC. It translates to CASSPTTGNYGYTF.

The chain links TRBV5-1 to TRBJ1-1; 7 bases match TRBD1. The CDR3 totals 14 residues. Germline loops: CDR1 SGHRS, CDR2 YFSETQ. The ends lost 3 bases at V and 0 bases at J; junction bases unmatched: 2. The CDR3 protein is CASSSGQMNTEAFF. CDR3 in DNA: TGCGCCAGCAGCTCGGGACAGATGAACACTGAAGCTTTCTTT.

The chain employs TRBV5-1 and TRBJ2-7; 7 positions agree with TRBD2. Germline-derived CDR1 and CDR2 are SGHRS and YFSETQ. The CDR3 has 14 amino acids. V lost 7 bases, J lost 6 bases, and 13 bases stayed unmatched. CDR3 in amino acids: CASSPVGGVGEQYF. The CDR3 region has the DNA TGCGCCAGCTCCCCAGTGGGAGGGGTGGGCGAGCAGTACTTC. Full variable domain (outside the CDR3, taken from reference TRBV5-1 and TRBJ2-7): KAGVTQTPRYLIKTRGQQVTLSCSPISGHRSVSWYQQTPGQGLQFLFEYFSETQRNKGNFPGRFSGRQFSNSRSEMNVSTLELGDSALYLCASSPVGGVGEQYFGPGTRLTVT.

J is TRBJ2-7 and V is TRBV10-2; D ambiguous. CDR3 length equals 11 residues. Germline CDR1 reads WSHSY; CDR2 reads SAAADI. The V end lost 6 bases, the J end lost 2 bases, and 5 bases lay between the germline ends. CDR3 loop: CASRGAYEQYF. In DNA form, the CDR3 reads TGCGCCAGCAGGGGCGCCTACGAGCAGTACTTC.

The chain's CDR3 is CASSPADRGSGNTIYF. Here the CDR3 DNA reads TGTGCCAGCAGCCCCGCCGACAGGGGCTCTGGAAACACCATATATTTT. V and J are TRBV4-2 and TRBJ1-3; TRBD1 aligns across 8 bases. Germline CDR1 LGHNA, CDR2 YNFKEQ. CDR3 size: 16 residues. Trimming removed 4 bases from V and 0 bases from J; junction bases left unmatched: 5.

The sample holds one count of this clone. V is TRBV18 and J is TRBJ1-4, with D maybe TRBD1 (6 bases). Germline loops: CDR1 KGHSH, CDR2 LQKENI. This CDR3 is built from 16 residues. V shed 3 bases and J shed 7 bases, with 18 bases lying between them. The chain's CDR3 is CASSPDPQGMFEKLFF. The CDR3 bases are TGTGCCAGCTCACCCGACCCACAGGGAATGTTTGAAAAACTGTTTTTT.

The chain is built from TRBV7-2 and TRBJ1-3, with 7 bases aligning to TRBD1. CDR1 is SGHTA, CDR2 FQGNSA, per germline. This CDR3 region has 14 residues. The ends lost 1 base at V and 8 bases at J; junction bases unmatched: 5. Here the CDR3 reads CASSLDRGRDTIYF. The CDR3 nucleotides read TGTGCCAGCAGCTTAGACAGGGGAAGGGACACCATATATTTT.

The chain is built from TRBV19 and TRBJ1-1, with D tentatively TRBD1 (6 bases). This CDR3 is built from 15 residues. Germline V lookup: CDR1 LNHDA, CDR2 SQIVND (reference sequence). Trimming stripped 1 base from V and 1 base from J, with 10 bases between. The CDR3 is CASSIGLTGNTEAFF. The CDR3 DNA follows: TGTGCCAGTAGTATAGGCCTGACAGGGAACACTGAAGCTTTCTTT.

The rearrangement uses TRBV28 and TRBJ1-1; D may be TRBD1 (5 bases). V lost 5 bases, J lost 7 bases, and 17 bases lay in between. The CDR3 has 14 amino acids. Germline assignment: CDR1 MDHEN and CDR2 SYDVKM. CDR3 nucleotides: TGTGCCAGCAGTCGGGGGACTGTAGAAAATGAAGCTTTCTTT. This sequence encodes CASSRGTVENEAFF. The full variable domain, completed using reference TRBV28 and TRBJ1-1, is DVKVTQSSRYLVKRTGEKVFLECVQDMDHENMFWYRQDPGLGLRLIYFSYDVKMKEKGDIPEGYSVSREKKERFSLILESASTNQTSMYLCASSRGTVENEAFFGQGTRLTVV.

This clone was picked up a small number of times. The chain has TRBV5-5 and TRBJ2-7; D remains ambiguous. The CDR3 runs to 15 residues. Trimming pared 0 bases from V and 0 bases from J, leaving 10 bases between. Germline CDR1 SGHKS, CDR2 YYEKEE (reference sequence). CDR3 sequence: CASSLVAELSYEQYF. The DNA for the CDR3 is TGTGCCAGCAGCTTGGTAGCAGAACTCTCCTACGAGCAGTACTTC.

This chain uses TRBV7-9 with TRBJ2-7; D is perhaps TRBD2 (6 bases). The CDR3 length is 13 residues. With 3 bases removed from V and 3 bases from J, the gap between germline ends came to 9 bases. The V gene's germline CDR1 is SEHNR and CDR2 FQNEAQ (reference sequence). CDR3 DNA: TGTGCCAGCAGCTTTACGGAGGGCTACGAGCAGTACTTC. It encodes CASSFTEGYEQYF. Full variable domain (missing parts from reference TRBV7-9 and TRBJ2-7): DTGVSQNPRHKITKRGQNVTFRCDPISEHNRLYWYRQTLGQGPEFLTYFQNEAQLEKSRLLSDRFSAERPKGSFSTLEIQRTEQGDSAMYLCASSFTEGYEQYFGPGTRLTVT.

In nucleotides, the CDR3 is TGTGCCAGCAGCGTAGAAGGGGGCGGTCAGCCCCAGCATTTT. It codes for CASSVEGGGQPQHF. This chain joins TRBV9 and TRBJ1-5; TRBD1 matches 7 bases. The CDR3 spans 14 residues. V was clipped by 0 bases and J by 6 bases; unmatched bases: 3. The germline V gene encodes CDR1 SGDLS and CDR2 YYNGEE.